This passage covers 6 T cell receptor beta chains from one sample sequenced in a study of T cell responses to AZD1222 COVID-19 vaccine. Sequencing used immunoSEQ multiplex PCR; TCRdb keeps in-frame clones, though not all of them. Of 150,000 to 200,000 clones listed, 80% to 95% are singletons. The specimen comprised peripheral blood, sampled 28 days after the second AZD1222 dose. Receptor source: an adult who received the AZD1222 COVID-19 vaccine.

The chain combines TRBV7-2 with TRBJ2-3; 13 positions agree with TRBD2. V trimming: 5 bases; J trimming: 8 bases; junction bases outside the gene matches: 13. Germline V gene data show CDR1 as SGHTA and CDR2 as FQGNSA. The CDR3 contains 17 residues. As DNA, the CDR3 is TGTGCCAGCAGCCTGGTCCGTGGGACTAGCGGGGTACCTACGCAGTATTTT. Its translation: CASSLVRGTSGVPTQYF.

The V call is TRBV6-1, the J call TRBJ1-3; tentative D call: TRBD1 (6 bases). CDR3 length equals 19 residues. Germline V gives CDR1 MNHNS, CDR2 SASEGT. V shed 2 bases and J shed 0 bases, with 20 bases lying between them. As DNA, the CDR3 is TGTGCCAGCAGTGAAATGCGGGGGGCGGCTTCCATCTCTGGAAACACCATATATTTT. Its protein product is CASSEMRGAASISGNTIYF.

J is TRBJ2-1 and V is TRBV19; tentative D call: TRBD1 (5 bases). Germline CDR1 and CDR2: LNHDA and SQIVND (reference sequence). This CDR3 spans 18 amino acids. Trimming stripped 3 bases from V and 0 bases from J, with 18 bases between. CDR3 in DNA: TGTGCCAGTAGTATTTTCCTTAACAGGAATTCCTCCTACAATGAGCAGTTCTTC. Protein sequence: CASSIFLNRNSSYNEQFF.

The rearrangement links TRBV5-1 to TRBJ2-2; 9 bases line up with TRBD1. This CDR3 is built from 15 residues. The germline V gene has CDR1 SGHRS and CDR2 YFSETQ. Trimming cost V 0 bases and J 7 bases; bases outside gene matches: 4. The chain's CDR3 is CASSLDRGPGGELFF. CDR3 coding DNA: TGCGCCAGCAGCTTGGACAGGGGGCCTGGCGGGGAGCTGTTTTTT.

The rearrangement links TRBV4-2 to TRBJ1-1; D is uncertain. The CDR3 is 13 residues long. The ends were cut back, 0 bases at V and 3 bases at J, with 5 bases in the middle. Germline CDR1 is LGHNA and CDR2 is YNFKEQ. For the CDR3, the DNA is TGTGCCAGCAGCCAAGAAAGGGACACTGAAGCTTTCTTT. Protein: CASSQERDTEAFF.

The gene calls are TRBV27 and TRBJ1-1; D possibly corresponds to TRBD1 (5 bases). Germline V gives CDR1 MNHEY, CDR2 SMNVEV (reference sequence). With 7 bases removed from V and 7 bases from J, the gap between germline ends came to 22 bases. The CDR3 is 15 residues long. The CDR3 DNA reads TGTGCCAGCACCCTTGACGGGACCGCTAATCTTGAAGCTTTCTTT. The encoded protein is CASTLDGTANLEAFF.